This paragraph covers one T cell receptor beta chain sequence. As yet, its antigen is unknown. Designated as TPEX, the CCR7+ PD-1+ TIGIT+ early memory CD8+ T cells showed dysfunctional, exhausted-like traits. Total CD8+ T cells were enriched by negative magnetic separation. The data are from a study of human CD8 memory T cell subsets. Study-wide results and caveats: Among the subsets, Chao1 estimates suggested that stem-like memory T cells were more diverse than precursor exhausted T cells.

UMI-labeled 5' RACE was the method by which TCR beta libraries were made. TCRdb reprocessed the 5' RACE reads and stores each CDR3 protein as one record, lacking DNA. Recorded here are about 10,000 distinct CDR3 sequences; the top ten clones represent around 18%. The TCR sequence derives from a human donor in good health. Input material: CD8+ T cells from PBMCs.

CDR3 in amino acids: CSARDPGSGHEQYF. This chain links TRBV20-1 with TRBJ2-7; the TCRdb D gene call, TRBD1, has no DNA to confirm it. There are 14 residues in the CDR3. Germline CDR1 is DFQATT and CDR2 is SNEGSKA (reference sequence).